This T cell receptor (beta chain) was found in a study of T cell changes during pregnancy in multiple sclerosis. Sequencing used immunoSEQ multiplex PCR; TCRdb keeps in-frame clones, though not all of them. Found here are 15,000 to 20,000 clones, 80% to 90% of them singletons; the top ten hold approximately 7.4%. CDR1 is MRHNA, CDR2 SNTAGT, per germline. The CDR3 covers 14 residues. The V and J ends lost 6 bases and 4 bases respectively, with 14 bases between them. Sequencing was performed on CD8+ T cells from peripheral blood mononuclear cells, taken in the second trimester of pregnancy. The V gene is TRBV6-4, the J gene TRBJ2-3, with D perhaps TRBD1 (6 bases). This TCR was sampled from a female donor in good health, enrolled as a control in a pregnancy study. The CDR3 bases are TGTGCCAGCAGCGCAGGGGTCGAGTCAGATACGCAGTATTTT. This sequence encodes CASSAGVESDTQYF.